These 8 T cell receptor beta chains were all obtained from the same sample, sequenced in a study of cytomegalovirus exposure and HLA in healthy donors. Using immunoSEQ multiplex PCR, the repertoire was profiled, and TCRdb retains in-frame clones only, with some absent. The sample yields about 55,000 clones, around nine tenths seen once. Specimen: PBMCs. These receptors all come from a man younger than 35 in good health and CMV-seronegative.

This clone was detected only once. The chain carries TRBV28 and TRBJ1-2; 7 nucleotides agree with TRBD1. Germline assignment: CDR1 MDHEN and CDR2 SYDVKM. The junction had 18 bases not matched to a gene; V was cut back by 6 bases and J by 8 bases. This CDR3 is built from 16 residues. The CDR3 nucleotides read TGTGCCAGCAGCCTATTCCGCCACAGGGGCGCACGGGGCTACACCTTC. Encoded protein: CASSLFRHRGARGYTF.

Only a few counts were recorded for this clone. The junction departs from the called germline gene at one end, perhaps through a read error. The CDR3 is CASSLGGGAYNEQFF. Written as DNA, the CDR3 is TGTGCTAGCAGCTTAGGCGGGGGCGCCTACAATGAGCAGTTCTTC. The rearrangement joins TRBV7-7 to TRBJ2-1, with D possibly matching TRBD2 (7 bases). The CDR3 covers 15 residues. Germline loops: CDR1 SSHAT, CDR2 FNYEAQ (reference sequence).

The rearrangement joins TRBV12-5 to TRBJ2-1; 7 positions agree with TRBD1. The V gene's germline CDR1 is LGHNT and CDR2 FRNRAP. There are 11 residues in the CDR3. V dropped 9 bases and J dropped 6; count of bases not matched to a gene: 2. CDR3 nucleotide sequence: TGTGCTAGGGACAGGAGCAATGAGCAGTTCTTC. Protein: CARDRSNEQFF.

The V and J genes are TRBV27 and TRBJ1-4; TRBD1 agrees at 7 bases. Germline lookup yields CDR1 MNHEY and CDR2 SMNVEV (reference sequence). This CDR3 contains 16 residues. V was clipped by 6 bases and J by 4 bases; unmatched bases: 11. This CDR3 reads CASRSKGTAVNEKLFF. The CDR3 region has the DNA TGTGCCAGCAGGTCAAAAGGGACAGCTGTTAATGAAAAACTGTTTTTT. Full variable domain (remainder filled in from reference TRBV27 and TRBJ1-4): EAQVTQNPRYLITVTGKKLTVTCSQNMNHEYMSWYRQDPGLGLRQIYYSMNVEVTDKGDVPEGYKVSRKEKRNFPLILESPSPNQTSLYFCASRSKGTAVNEKLFFGSGTQLSVL.

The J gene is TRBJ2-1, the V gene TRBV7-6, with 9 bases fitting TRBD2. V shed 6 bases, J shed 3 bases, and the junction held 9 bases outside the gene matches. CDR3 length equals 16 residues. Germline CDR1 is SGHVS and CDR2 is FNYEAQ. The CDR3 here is CASSRLAGTSYNEQFF. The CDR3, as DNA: TGTGCCAGCAGTCGTCTAGCGGGAACGAGCTACAATGAGCAGTTCTTC.

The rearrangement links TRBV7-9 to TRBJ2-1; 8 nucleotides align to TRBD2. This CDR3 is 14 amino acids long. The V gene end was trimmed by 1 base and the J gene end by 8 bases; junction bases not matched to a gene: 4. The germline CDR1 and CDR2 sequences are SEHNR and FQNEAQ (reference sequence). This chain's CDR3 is CASSLGAGVDEQFF. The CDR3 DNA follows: TGTGCCAGCAGCTTAGGAGCGGGAGTCGATGAGCAGTTCTTC.

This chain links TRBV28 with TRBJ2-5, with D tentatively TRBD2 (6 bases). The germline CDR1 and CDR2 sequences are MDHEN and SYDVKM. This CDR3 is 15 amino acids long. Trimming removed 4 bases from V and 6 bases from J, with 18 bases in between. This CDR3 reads CASSSGVAGRKTQYF. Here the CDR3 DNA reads TGTGCCAGCAGTTCCGGGGTGGCGGGAAGGAAGACCCAGTACTTC.

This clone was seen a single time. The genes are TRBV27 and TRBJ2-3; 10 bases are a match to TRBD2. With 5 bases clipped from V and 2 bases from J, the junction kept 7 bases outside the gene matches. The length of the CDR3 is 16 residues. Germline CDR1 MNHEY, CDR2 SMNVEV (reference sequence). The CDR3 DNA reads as TGTGCCAGCAGTCCCCGGACTAGCGGCTTCACAGATACGCAGTATTTT. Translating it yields CASSPRTSGFTDTQYF.